Presented here are 10 T cell receptor beta chains from one specimen sequenced in a study of CD8+CD57+ T cells in acquired aplastic anemia (dated by TCRdb to about 2018). The instrument given in TCRdb is Illumina HiSeq 2000. TCR beta VDJ combination and CDR3 sequence profiling used genomic DNA as the template. The public reads were quality trimmed at Q25 with fastp and then assembled into clones with MiXCR by TCRdb, keeping productive beta chains. Rows are unified per CDR3 protein, each entry keeping the most common DNA and genes. This sample lists approximately 190,000 distinct CDR3 sequences; nearly 50% were detected once. The leading ten clones occupy about 9.7% of the sample. Flow cytometry had shown CD8+CD57+ cell expansion in the patients selected for sequencing. Sequencing was done on a sample of sorted CD4+, CD8+, or CD8+CD57+ T cells (not recorded which) from PBMCs. Every receptor here comes from a human donor with aplastic anemia.

CDR3 loop: CSAPGQGFGNTIYF. CDR3 bases: TGCAGTGCTCCGGGACAGGGATTTGGTAACACCATATATTTT. The V gene is TRBV20-1, the J gene TRBJ1-3, with TRBD1 identical over 9 bases. Germline trimming cut 5 bases from V and 7 bases from J; bases unmatched to any gene: 9. This CDR3 has 14 residues. CDR1 is DFQATT, CDR2 SNEGSKA, per germline (reference sequence).

CDR3 residues: CATRQGLYEQYF. As DNA, the CDR3 is TGTGCCACCCGACAGGGTCTCTACGAGCAGTACTTC. V gene TRBV10-3 combines with J gene TRBJ2-7; 7 bases are shared with TRBD1. The V segment lost 10 bases and the J segment 3 bases; nucleotides outside the gene matches: 6. There are 12 residues in the CDR3. Germline assignment: CDR1 ENHRY and CDR2 SYGVKD.

The chain has TRBV27 and TRBJ2-7, with D maybe TRBD2 (6 bases). The CDR3 has 15 amino acids. The germline V and J ends were trimmed by 5 bases and 3 bases, with 17 bases remaining between them. CDR1 is MNHEY and CDR2 is SMNVEV in the germline V gene (reference sequence). CDR3 nucleotide sequence: TGTGCCAGCAGTCACCTTGGGTTGGAGGGCTACGAGCAGTACTTC. Its protein product is CASSHLGLEGYEQYF.

This clonotype was observed at least ten times. The V and J genes are TRBV11-1 and TRBJ2-1; TRBD2 is a possible D gene (5 bases). The CDR3 sequence is 16 residues long. Germline CDR1 is SGHAT and CDR2 is FQDESV (reference sequence). V gave up 5 bases and J gave up 1 base, with 15 bases separating them. CDR3 sequence (DNA): TGTGCCAGCAGCCCTTTACTCCGGGGTTCCTACAATGAGCAGTTCTTC. This gives the protein CASSPLLRGSYNEQFF.

J is TRBJ2-2 and V is TRBV15; D gene unclear. This CDR3 has 13 residues. Between the trimmed V and J ends, which lost 7 bases and 6 bases, there was a span of 12 bases. Germline CDR1 is LNHNV and CDR2 is YYDKDF (reference sequence). CDR3 in amino acids: CATTPQRAGELFF. The CDR3 region has the DNA TGTGCCACCACCCCCCAACGGGCCGGGGAGCTGTTTTTT.

The genes are TRBV9 and TRBJ1-3, with D unclear. CDR3 length: 12 residues. Germline CDR1 SGDLS, CDR2 YYNGEE. V lost 0 bases, J lost 4 bases, and 2 bases lay in between. The CDR3 nucleotides are TGTGCCAGCAGCGTAGAGGGAAACACCATATATTTT. Translation gives CASSVEGNTIYF.

This CDR3 reads CASSLRQGSTDTQYF. The DNA of the CDR3 is TGTGCCAGCAGCCTTAGACAGGGTAGCACAGATACGCAGTATTTT. The chain carries TRBV11-1 and TRBJ2-3; 7 bases match TRBD1. CDR1 SGHAT and CDR2 FQDESV come from the germline V gene (reference sequence). V lost 5 bases to trimming and J lost 0 bases; unmatched junction nucleotides: 5. There are 15 residues in the CDR3.

The chain combines TRBV5-1 with TRBJ2-7, with TRBD2 matching 11 bases. With 2 bases clipped from V and 3 bases from J, the junction kept 13 bases outside the gene matches. CDR1 is SGHRS, CDR2 YFSETQ, per germline. The CDR3 length is 18 residues. The CDR3 loop is CASSFLAGGPAGLYEQYF. CDR3 sequence (DNA): TGCGCCAGCAGCTTCCTAGCGGGAGGACCAGCCGGGCTCTACGAGCAGTACTTC.

This clonotype was seen ten or more times. This chain links TRBV11-3 with TRBJ2-5; 10 bases are shared with TRBD2. The germline V gene encodes CDR1 SGHNT and CDR2 YENEEA. Trimming cost V 1 base and J 5 bases; bases outside gene matches: 7. This CDR3 has 16 residues. DNA for the CDR3: TGTGCCAGCAGCTTAGGAGCTAGCGGGAGCCTGGAGACCCAGTACTTC. Translated, it gives CASSLGASGSLETQYF.

This clonotype was counted only a few times. The chain carries TRBV24-1 and TRBJ2-1, with TRBD1 matching 8 bases. Germline V gene lookup returns CDR1 KGHDR and CDR2 SFDVKD. The CDR3 contains 15 residues. V trimming: 4 bases; J trimming: 3 bases; junction bases outside the gene matches: 4. The CDR3 here is CATSEHRGNYNEQFF. DNA of the CDR3: TGTGCCACCAGTGAACACAGGGGGAACTACAATGAGCAGTTCTTC.